Described below is a single TCR beta chain sequence and its context. This sample was included in a study of a mutant IDH1 vaccine in newly diagnosed glioma. Sequencing was performed with immunoSEQ multiplex PCR; in TCRdb, only in-frame clones are kept and a portion is missing. The sample yields around 33,000 clones, about 80% seen once. Time point described: baseline, week 1 (first vaccination visit). Treatment here: pre-vaccination baseline after standard-of-care therapy. Each astrocytoma in the donors was new, WHO grade 3 or 4, IDH1-mutant and ATRX-lost. The germline gives CDR1 SGHRS, CDR2 YFSETQ. CDR3 length: 15 residues. V was clipped by 4 bases and J by 4 bases, with 17 bases between them.

The sequenced sample was peripheral blood mononuclear cells (PBMCs), obtained from a glioma patient treated with radiotherapy, temozolomide or both. The clonotype comes from a man aged 45 to 65 with glioma. Some clones in this sample may be carry-over from other donors' samples. V gene TRBV5-1 combines with J gene TRBJ2-5; D perhaps matches TRBD1 (6 bases). CDR3 coding DNA: TGCGCCAGCAGCGCCCTACAGGGCCGGGGAGAGACCCAGTACTTC. Residues: CASSALQGRGETQYF.